This T cell receptor (beta chain) was obtained from a study of shared clonotypes between healthy human individuals (dated by TCRdb to 2020 to 2021). General notes on the study: A few men and a couple of women, aged 18 to 49 years, made up the cohort. For each donor, CD4 naive and CD4 memory were each given three plates, CD8 naive was given two plates, and CD8 memory was given one plate. To estimate repertoire size and how much clonotype sharing occurs between individuals, the study deeply sequenced the blood TCR repertoires of roughly 5 healthy adults. To increase sequencing depth and limit assay-specific biases, TCR repertoire library preparation and sequencing were carried out by different laboratories using diverse techniques. Between about 0.94 and 8.9 billion PBMCs per donor were obtained by leukapheresis. Overall study outcomes, separate from this receptor: When several donors were compared, the shared fraction of clonotypes was 5% to 6.5% for naive CD4, approximately 3.5% for naive CD8, 2.3% for memory CD4, and 0.35% to 0.5% for memory CD8. Because the study included a small number of donors, the genetic and exposure-history diversity represented was limited. Only blood was sampled, and tissue TCR repertoires likely differ from those in blood. Rarefaction of sorted-subset datasets indicated incomplete sequencing despite the large sequencing depth. Estimated clonotype richness was generally larger for naive than for memory subsets. Pairwise subsampling led to the expectation that sequencing depth would affect the degree of clonotype sharing among donors. Clonotypes shared by all four sorted-subset donors showed higher generation probabilities than non-shared clonotypes.

CD8 naive samples were obtained by positive selection for CCR7 among CD45RO-negative cells, yielding a CD45RA+CCR7+ population from which TemRA cells were excluded. Healthy HIV-negative adults with no recently reported acute infections or vaccinations were included as donors. Only Caucasian adults living in Nashville, Tennessee, USA were represented among the donors. Blood was collected by leukapheresis, and PBMCs were isolated by Ficoll-Histopaque density gradient centrifugation and then cryopreserved in liquid nitrogen vapor phase. Analytical flow cytometry was used to check the purity and quantity of each magnetically sorted T cell population. From each sorted fraction, genomic DNA was isolated and quantified by UV absorbance on a Nanodrop 2000c. The CDR3 contains 14 residues, cysteine and phenylalanine counted. Here the CDR3 DNA is all that survives: 42 bases in frame from base 1. Taken from the germline V gene (reference sequence), the CDR1 and CDR2 loops are MNHEY and SMNVEV. V has 5 bases trimmed and J has 5 bases trimmed; junction bases matching no gene number 6.

This clone was seen a single time. Its antigen target is currently unknown. No clone much larger than this one lies a single base away; base qualities are absent. Other DNA variants within this sample encode the same CDR3. Using the deep immunoSEQ assay, multiplex PCR amplified TCR CDR3 regions from genomic DNA. Extracted genomic DNA from each cell subset was distributed evenly across all wells of several immunoSEQ 96-well plates, and each plate was treated as a replicate. For sorted subsets, each replicate PCR was loaded with roughly 190 ng genomic DNA, equivalent to 32,000 or so T cell genomes. The purified libraries were quantified using a Qubit 3.0 fluorometer, sized with a Bioanalyzer 2100, and then quantified again using the KAPA Library Quantification kit. Each immunoSEQ 96-well plate was sequenced on its own single-read 150-cycle Illumina NextSeq 550 flow cell. In the source study's methods: The immunoSEQ output contained only junctional sequences without quality scores, so filtering could not match that applied to full-length reads. Sequences were annotated with PyIR, a Python wrapper for IgBLAST v1.9, and V/J genes and CDR3 were assigned using IMGT germline references. Reads were removed for weak V/J assignments (E-value above 1e-6), missing CDR3, stop codons, out-of-frame junctions, or ambiguous translated residues. V3J clonotypes were defined by identical inferred V gene, J gene, and CDR3 amino acid sequence. Percentage overlap between repertoires was calculated by dividing the number of shared unique clonotypes by the size of the smaller repertoire. RTK rarefaction, the Chao1 estimator, and Recon v2.1 estimates of unobserved clonotypes were used to assess repertoire richness. Generation probabilities for all TCRbeta clonotypes obtained by the gDNA method from a handful of donors were computed using OLGA. This is the immuneACCESS table as TCRdb keeps it, with only in-frame sequences that have V and J called. A part of the clones is gone; compared with another copy, unresolved V genes explain less than half, and the rest is unexplained. V and J calls and clone size are as listed in that table; D and trimming were resolved from the DNA. The sample profile shows around 580,000 clones; 95% to 98% of them were found once. The biggest ten clones account for 0.3% of the sample.

The sequence links TRBV27 to TRBJ2-7; 10 of the junction bases match TRBD2. The clonotype was recovered from a man aged 25-40 years in good health. Input material: naive CD8+ T cells sorted from blood. Taken with the paper, the label for cell subset or site translates to: CD45RA+CCR7+. The CDR3: CASSPGTSVNEQYF. The bases read TGTGCCAGCAGTCCCGGGACTAGCGTAAACGAGCAGTACTTC.